Below are 28 T cell receptor beta chains sequenced from a single sample in a study of T cell changes during pregnancy in multiple sclerosis. The repertoire was sequenced with immunoSEQ multiplex PCR; TCRdb's copy has only in-frame clones and lacks some. Of around 100,000 clones listed, about 93% were seen once; the top ten hold approximately 1.5%. The source was peripheral blood, collected in the third trimester of pregnancy. These receptors were obtained from a female donor with multiple sclerosis, enrolled in a pregnancy study.

The CDR3 DNA reads as TGTGCCAGCAGCTCCTACTTAGATACGCAGTATTTT. It specifies CASSSYLDTQYF. V is TRBV7-2 and J is TRBJ2-3, with D unclear. Between the trimmed V and J ends, which lost 4 bases and 5 bases, there was a span of 7 bases. CDR1 is SGHTA and CDR2 is FQGNSA in the germline V gene. CDR3 size: 12 residues.

V and J are TRBV6-6 and TRBJ2-3; maybe TRBD1 (5 bases). The CDR3 has 14 residues. V lost 7 bases to trimming and J lost 0 bases, with 11 bases between them. The germline gives CDR1 MNHNY, CDR2 SVGAGI (reference sequence). Here the CDR3 reads CASTLDTSTDTQYF. CDR3 bases: TGTGCCAGCACCTTGGACACAAGCACAGATACGCAGTATTTT.

The chain couples TRBV27 to TRBJ2-5; 7 bases are shared with TRBD1. The CDR3 spans 16 residues. The germline CDR1 and CDR2 sequences are MNHEY and SMNVEV (reference sequence). Losses at the gene ends were 0 bases for V and 5 bases for J; bases not matched to a gene: 9. This chain's CDR3 is CASSLSLQGVRETQYF. In DNA form, the CDR3 reads TGTGCCAGCAGTTTATCTCTCCAGGGGGTTCGGGAGACCCAGTACTTC.

This clone is a singleton in its sample. The chain employs TRBV4-1 and TRBJ2-2; maybe TRBD1 (6 bases). The germline CDR1 and CDR2 sequences are MGHRA and YSYEKL. The ends were cut back, 4 bases at V and 5 bases at J, with 11 bases in the middle. The CDR3 is made up of 14 amino acids. The CDR3 loop reads CASSRDTGTGELFF. The CDR3 DNA follows: TGCGCCAGCAGCCGGGATACAGGGACCGGGGAGCTGTTTTTT.

This chain uses TRBV5-4 with TRBJ2-1; weak D call: TRBD2 (5 bases). The ends were cut back, 1 base at V and 0 bases at J, with 8 bases in the middle. The CDR3 is 15 residues long. Per the germline V gene, CDR1 is SGHNT and CDR2 is YYREEE (reference sequence). CDR3 region: CASSLSTSSYNEQFF. Written as DNA, the CDR3 is TGTGCCAGCAGCTTGAGCACTAGCTCCTACAATGAGCAGTTCTTC.

This sequence joins TRBV5-1 and TRBJ2-7; 11 positions match TRBD1. The germline V gene encodes CDR1 SGHRS and CDR2 YFSETQ. The CDR3 has 15 residues. With V trimmed by 5 bases and J by 4 bases, 8 bases remained unmatched. The CDR3 is CASSPGQGAFYEQYF. As DNA, the CDR3 is TGCGCCAGCAGTCCCGGACAGGGGGCATTTTACGAGCAGTACTTC.

This chain uses TRBV5-8 with TRBJ1-1, with D unclear. The CDR3 loop spans 16 amino acids. CDR1 and CDR2 (germline): SGHTS, YDEGEE. The V and J ends lost 2 bases and 5 bases respectively, with 19 bases between them. CDR3 nucleotides: TGTGCCAGCAGCTTTGGAGGAGGCACACTGCGGACTGAAGCTTTCTTT. Translation: CASSFGGGTLRTEAFF.

This clone has more than one count but fewer than ten. The genes are TRBV15 and TRBJ2-2, with no clear D. This CDR3 is 13 amino acids long. Per the germline V gene, CDR1 is LNHNV and CDR2 is YYDKDF (reference sequence). Trimming left V 0 bases short and J 7 bases short, with 6 bases between. The CDR3 reads CATSRDVVGELFF. The DNA for the CDR3 is TGTGCCACCAGCAGAGATGTAGTCGGGGAGCTGTTTTTT.

The chain links TRBV9 to TRBJ2-1; D possibly corresponds to TRBD2 (6 bases). The germline V gene has CDR1 SGDLS and CDR2 YYNGEE. Trimming removed 4 bases from V and 8 bases from J, with 22 bases in between. CDR3 length: 16 residues. The CDR3 DNA follows: TGTGCCAGCAGCCCTTCGGGGACGGGAGTGGTCCATGAGCAGTTCTTC. Amino acids: CASSPSGTGVVHEQFF. The entire variable domain, with the rest obtained from reference TRBV9 and TRBJ2-1, is as follows: DSGVTQTPKHLITATGQRVTLRCSPRSGDLSVYWYQQSLDQGLQFLIQYYNGEERAKGNILERFSAQQFPDLHSELNLSSLELGDSALYFCASSPSGTGVVHEQFFGPGTRLTVL.

V gene TRBV30 combines with J gene TRBJ2-7; D possibly corresponds to TRBD2 (6 bases). From germline, CDR1 is GTSNPN and CDR2 SVGIG (reference sequence). Deletions cut 0 bases from V and 5 bases from J, with 8 bases between. There are 12 residues in the CDR3. DNA of the CDR3: TGTGCCTGGAGTGTGGGGGGAAACGAGCAGTACTTC. Protein sequence: CAWSVGGNEQYF.

The genes are TRBV19 and TRBJ2-4, with D tentatively TRBD1 (5 bases). V lost 5 bases to trimming and J lost 3 bases, with 17 bases between them. In germline, CDR1 is LNHDA, CDR2 SQIVND (reference sequence). This CDR3 is 16 amino acids long. This CDR3 is CASSDRLNRGKNIQYF. The CDR3 coding sequence is TGTGCCAGTAGTGACCGACTTAATAGGGGCAAAAACATTCAGTACTTC.

This clone was recorded only once. V is TRBV6-1 and J is TRBJ1-2; 9 nucleotides align to TRBD1. V trimming: 6 bases; J trimming: 7 bases; junction bases outside the gene matches: 9. Looked up from germline, CDR1 is MNHNS and CDR2 is SASEGT. This CDR3 is 14 amino acids long. CDR3 DNA sequence: TGTGCCAGCAGCCTTCCGGGACAGGGTTCTGGCTACACCTTC. The encoded protein is CASSLPGQGSGYTF.

The CDR3 sequence is CASSYGSTGAEQYF. CDR3 DNA sequence: TGTGCCAGCAGTTACGGGTCGACAGGGGCCGAGCAGTACTTC. The genes are TRBV6-5 and TRBJ2-7, with 8 bases aligning to TRBD1. Germline V gene data show CDR1 as MNHEY and CDR2 as SVGAGI. V lost 2 bases and J lost 6; bases outside the gene matches: 6. This CDR3 is 14 amino acids long.

This sequence joins TRBV19 and TRBJ2-1; 9 positions match TRBD2. There are 14 residues in the CDR3. Germline CDR1 LNHDA, CDR2 SQIVND (reference sequence). V was pared by 7 bases and J by 0 bases, with 1 base of the junction left unmatched. For the CDR3, the DNA is TGTGCCAGTAAGCGGGAGGCCTCCTACAATGAGCAGTTCTTC. It codes for CASKREASYNEQFF.

The V gene is TRBV6-7, the J gene TRBJ2-4; perhaps TRBD2 as D (6 bases). TRBV6-7 is given ORF status, its function remaining uncertain. The CDR3 covers 17 residues. The V end was cut by 5 bases, the J end by 2 bases, with 19 bases between. The CDR3 reads CASSRGNRQKSKNIQYF. The CDR3 DNA reads TGTGCCAGCAGTCGGGGGAACAGACAAAAGTCCAAAAACATTCAGTACTTC.

The chain recombines TRBV5-4 with TRBJ2-3; the match to TRBD1 covers 8 bases. The V gene's germline CDR1 is SGHNT and CDR2 YYREEE (reference sequence). The CDR3 sequence is 16 residues long. J lost 4 bases, V lost 4 bases, and 11 bases had no gene match. Here the CDR3 reads CASSARQGLVSDTQYF. The CDR3 DNA follows: TGTGCCAGCAGCGCGAGACAGGGGTTAGTGTCAGATACGCAGTATTTT.

This chain joins TRBV30 and TRBJ1-2; 7 bases align to TRBD1. CDR1 is GTSNPN and CDR2 is SVGIG in the germline V gene (reference sequence). The CDR3 sequence is 13 residues long. V shed 2 bases and J 6 bases; nucleotides not matched to a gene: 6. As DNA, the CDR3 is TGTGCCTGGAGTCCTGGGACAGCAGATGGCTACACCTTC. Protein: CAWSPGTADGYTF.

The gene calls are TRBV28 and TRBJ2-7; 7 bases fit TRBD2. Germline trimming cut 4 bases from V and 2 bases from J; bases unmatched to any gene: 8. The germline gives CDR1 MDHEN, CDR2 SYDVKM. This CDR3 is built from 15 residues. DNA of the CDR3: TGTGCCAGCAGTTCCCAGGGAGGGGTTACCTACGAGCAGTACTTC. It translates to CASSSQGGVTYEQYF.

The V call is TRBV27, the J call TRBJ1-4; D unclear. With 3 bases removed from V and 0 bases from J, the gap between germline ends came to 5 bases. Germline CDR1 reads MNHEY; CDR2 reads SMNVEV (reference sequence). The CDR3 is made up of 14 amino acids. The CDR3 DNA follows: TGTGCCAGCAGTTTGAGGGCAACTAATGAAAAACTGTTTTTT. It specifies CASSLRATNEKLFF.

This sequence joins TRBV9 and TRBJ2-7; TRBD1 agrees at 9 bases. CDR3 length: 14 amino acids. V shed 4 bases, J shed 1 base, and the junction held 3 bases outside the gene matches. Germline CDR1 is SGDLS and CDR2 is YYNGEE. The CDR3, as DNA: TGTGCCAGCAGCCTCGGGACAGGGTCCTACGAGCAGTACTTC. This codes for CASSLGTGSYEQYF.

The gene calls are TRBV7-9 and TRBJ1-2; D gene uncertain. Trimming cost V 5 bases and J 3 bases, with 10 bases left between them. The CDR3 is 13 residues long. CDR1 is SEHNR, CDR2 FQNEAQ, per germline (reference sequence). The CDR3 bases are TGTGCCAGCAGCGTCGACGGGTACTATGGCTACACCTTC. Its translation is CASSVDGYYGYTF. Full variable domain (rest looked up from reference TRBV7-9 and TRBJ1-2): DTGVSQNPRHKITKRGQNVTFRCDPISEHNRLYWYRQTLGQGPEFLTYFQNEAQLEKSRLLSDRFSAERPKGSFSTLEIQRTEQGDSAMYLCASSVDGYYGYTFGSGTRLTVV.

This chain links TRBV2 with TRBJ2-5; 8 bases are a match to TRBD2. CDR3 size: 15 residues. Germline V gene sequence: CDR1 SNHLY, CDR2 FYNNEI. The J segment lost 4 bases and the V segment lost 1 base, leaving 5 bases of the junction unmatched. CDR3 DNA sequence: TGTGCCAGCAGTGAAGTTTGGACTAGCAGAGAGACCCAGTACTTC. Protein product: CASSEVWTSRETQYF.

The J gene is TRBJ2-7, the V gene TRBV28; 7 nucleotides line up with TRBD1. This CDR3 is built from 15 residues. Germline loops: CDR1 MDHEN, CDR2 SYDVKM. Losses at the gene ends were 6 bases for V and 1 base for J; bases not matched to a gene: 9. The CDR3 bases are TGTGCCAGCAGAAATTCAGGGGGAAGTTCCTACGAGCAGTACTTC. Its protein is CASRNSGGSSYEQYF. Looking up the rest from reference TRBV28 and TRBJ2-7 gives the full variable domain: DVKVTQSSRYLVKRTGEKVFLECVQDMDHENMFWYRQDPGLGLRLIYFSYDVKMKEKGDIPEGYSVSREKKERFSLILESASTNQTSMYLCASRNSGGSSYEQYFGPGTRLTVT.

The V call is TRBV13, the J call TRBJ2-3; weak D call: TRBD2 (6 bases). Trimming took 5 bases from V and 7 from J, leaving 25 bases between them. Germline CDR1 and CDR2: PRHDT and FYEKMQ (reference sequence). This CDR3 is 17 amino acids long. DNA for the CDR3: TGTGCCAGCAGCCCCCTATCTCGGGGACTGCTGTGGAATACGCAGTATTTT. Protein product: CASSPLSRGLLWNTQYF.

This clone came up once. This chain uses TRBV7-3 with TRBJ1-2, with D unresolved. CDR1 SGHTA and CDR2 FQGTGA come from the germline V gene. Trimming took 5 bases from V and 4 from J, leaving 17 bases between them. CDR3 size: 15 residues. The CDR3 coding sequence is TGTGCCAGCAGCCCCGACTTAGGACTGCCCTATGGCTACACCTTC. Its protein product is CASSPDLGLPYGYTF.

V is TRBV7-9 and J is TRBJ1-1; 8 nucleotides line up with TRBD1. V gave up 5 bases and J gave up 0 bases; unmatched junction bases: 5. CDR3 size: 15 residues. Germline CDR1 is SEHNR and CDR2 is FQNEAQ (reference sequence). The CDR3 DNA reads as TGTGCCAGCAGCCCAGGGACAGGCATGAACACTGAAGCTTTCTTT. Its protein is CASSPGTGMNTEAFF.

This clone was seen only once. The V call is TRBV30, the J call TRBJ1-4; the match to TRBD1 covers 9 bases. Looked up from germline, CDR1 is GTSNPN and CDR2 is SVGIG (reference sequence). Trimming at V came to 8 bases and at J to 7 bases, leaving 5 bases not matched to a gene. The CDR3 has 12 residues. CDR3 sequence: CAGTGQGEKLFF. In DNA, the CDR3 is TGTGCCGGAACGGGACAGGGTGAAAAACTGTTTTTT.

In its sample, this clone was seen once. The chain couples TRBV6-4 to TRBJ2-6, with D perhaps matching TRBD1 (5 bases). CDR3 length equals 20 residues. Germline CDR1 MRHNA, CDR2 SNTAGT. With 0 bases removed from V and 4 bases from J, the gap between germline ends came to 22 bases. The CDR3 is CASSDSPLLTDSHGANVLTF. CDR3 bases: TGTGCCAGCAGTGACTCGCCACTCTTGACAGACAGTCACGGGGCCAACGTCCTGACTTTC.